The rows below give T cell receptor beta chains drawn from one sample of a study of blood T cell repertoires in COVID-19. TCRdb keeps only in-frame clones here, not all; method: immunoSEQ multiplex PCR. The sample records 310,000 or so clones, about nine tenths being singletons. The sample consisted of peripheral blood. These receptors came from a man aged 25-40 years with COVID-19, enrolled during active disease. Both conserved end residues are part of each CDR3. A D gene is named only where the DNA matches it firmly. The size of a clone is reported for some rows only, either as once, few or many, or as a class for expanded clones.

TRBJ2-7 | - | TRBV12-3/TRBV12-4 | - | TGTGCCAGCAGGCCCGGGATATCCTACGAGCAGTACTTC | CASRPGISYEQYF
TRBJ1-4 | once | TRBV27 | - | TGTGCCAGCAGTCCAATCGGGACTGGGACTGAAAAACTGTTTTTT | CASSPIGTGTEKLFF
TRBJ2-7 | - | TRBV7-3 | - | TGTGCCAGCAGCTGGGGCAGCTCCTACGAGCAGTACTTC | CASSWGSSYEQYF
TRBJ1-2 | - | TRBV28 | TRBD1 | TGTGCCAGCAGTTCAGTTCAGGGGGCATACGGCTACACCTTC | CASSSVQGAYGYTF
TRBJ2-7 | - | TRBV5-6 | - | TGTGCCAGCAGCCTCCTCAGTCCCAACTACGAGCAGTACTTC | CASSLLSPNYEQYF
TRBJ2-1 | once | TRBV19 | TRBD1 | TGTGCCAGTAGTATAAGGGGCACGGCGACAGGGCTCCCCTACAATGAGCAGTTCTTC | CASSIRGTATGLPYNEQFF
TRBJ2-1 | - | TRBV3-1/TRBV3-2 | - | TGTGCCAGCAGCCAAGTTCAGGGTCGCCATGAGCAGTTCTTC | CASSQVQGRHEQFF
TRBJ1-5 | - | TRBV5-8 | - | TGTGCCAGCAGCTGGGTGGGGAGGGGCTCCAATCAGCCCCAGCATTTT | CASSWVGRGSNQPQHF
TRBJ2-5 | few | TRBV11-1 | TRBD1 | TGTGCCAGCAGCCTACAGGGGGCGAGGTACCAAGAGACCCAGTACTTC | CASSLQGARYQETQYF
TRBJ2-3 | - | TRBV5-1 | TRBD2 | TGCGCCAGCAGCGGAGGACTAGCGGGGGGCAGTTGGGGCACAGATACGCAGTATTTT | CASSGGLAGGSWGTDTQYF
TRBJ2-7 | - | TRBV4-3 | TRBD1 | TGCGCCAGCAGCCAAGATGTTGTTAGCGTTAGGGGGCGCTTGGACGAGCAGTACTTC | CASSQDVVSVRGRLDEQYF
TRBJ1-1 | - | TRBV12-3/TRBV12-4 | - | TGTGCCAGCAGTTCCTTGAGGGGGAGCGAAGCTTTCTTT | CASSSLRGSEAFF
TRBJ2-5 | - | TRBV7-9 | - | TGTGCCAGCAGCCTTAGGGGCAGACGATTAGAGACCCAGTACTTC | CASSLRGRRLETQYF